Given below is one T cell receptor (beta chain) in context. As yet, its antigen is unknown. This CDR3 comprises 14 residues. V shed 2 bases and J shed 2 bases, with 10 bases lying between them. CDR1 is MNHEY and CDR2 is SVGAGI in the germline V gene. The data stem from a study of T cells in Graves' hyperthyroidism and ophthalmopathy. Study-wide results and limits: Model output signaled ophthalmopathy a median 6.5 months ahead of onset. Ophthalmopathy cases were set apart from stable hyperthyroidism by a 13 V-J model.

Amplification of TCR beta CDR3 regions was performed using RNA transcripts as template. First-round RT-PCR targeting the TCR CDR3 was performed with the HTBI primer set. TCRdb re-called the multiplex PCR reads through MiXCR, storing one row per CDR3 protein. The profile covers approximately 600,000 distinct CDR3 sequences, with around 16% appearing a single time and around 4% taken by the ten largest. The source of the PBMCs was approximately 9.5 ml of fresh peripheral blood. Sequencing was carried out using blood. The rearrangement joins TRBV6-5 to TRBJ2-7; a weak D match, TRBD1 (6 bases). This sequence was found in a woman in her 30s with Graves' hyperthyroidism. The CDR3 region is CASSYRGKAYEQYF. The CDR3, as DNA: TGTGCCAGCAGTTACAGGGGGAAGGCCTACGAGCAGTACTTC.